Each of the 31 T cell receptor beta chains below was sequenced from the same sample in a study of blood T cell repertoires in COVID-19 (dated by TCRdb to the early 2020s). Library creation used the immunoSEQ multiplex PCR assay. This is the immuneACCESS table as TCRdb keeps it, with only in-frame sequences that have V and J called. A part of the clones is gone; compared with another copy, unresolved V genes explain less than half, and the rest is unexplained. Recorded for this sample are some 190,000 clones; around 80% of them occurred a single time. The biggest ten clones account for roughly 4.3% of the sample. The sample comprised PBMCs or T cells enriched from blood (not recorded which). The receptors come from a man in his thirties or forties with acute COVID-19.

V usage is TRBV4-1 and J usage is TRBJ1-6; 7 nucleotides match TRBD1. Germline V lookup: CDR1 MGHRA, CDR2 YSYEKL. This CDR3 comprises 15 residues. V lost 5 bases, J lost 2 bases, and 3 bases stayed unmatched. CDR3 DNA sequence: TGCGCCAGCAGCACTCAGGGGGCCTATAATTCACCCCTCCACTTT. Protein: CASSTQGAYNSPLHF.

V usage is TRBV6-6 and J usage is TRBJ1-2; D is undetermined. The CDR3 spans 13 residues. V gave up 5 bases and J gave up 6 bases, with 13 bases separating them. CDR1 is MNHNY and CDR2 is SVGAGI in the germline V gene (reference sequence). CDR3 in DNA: TGTGCCAGCAGTACCAACGAGTTTGATGGCTACACCTTC. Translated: CASSTNEFDGYTF.

The CDR3 coding sequence is TGTGCCAGTAGTCAGGGGACTAGCGCTTCCGAGCAGTACTTC. This codes for CASSQGTSASEQYF. This rearrangement joins TRBV19 to TRBJ2-7; 10 positions agree with TRBD2. V trimming: 5 bases; J trimming: 6 bases; junction bases outside the gene matches: 7. This CDR3 has 14 residues. Germline lookup yields CDR1 LNHDA and CDR2 SQIVND (reference sequence).

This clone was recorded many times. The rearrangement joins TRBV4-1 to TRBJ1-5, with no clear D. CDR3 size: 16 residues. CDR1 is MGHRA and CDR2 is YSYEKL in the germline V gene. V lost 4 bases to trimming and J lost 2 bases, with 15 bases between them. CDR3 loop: CASSRQPTSGNQPQHF. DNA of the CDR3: TGCGCCAGCAGCCGCCAACCGACATCGGGCAATCAGCCCCAGCATTTT.

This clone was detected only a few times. The CDR3 sequence: CASSPFTGERGTGELFF. The CDR3 DNA sequence: TGTGCCAGCAGTCCGTTTACAGGGGAGAGAGGCACCGGGGAGCTGTTTTTT. The genes are TRBV27 and TRBJ2-2; 7 positions match TRBD1. This CDR3 region has 17 residues. Germline lookup yields CDR1 MNHEY and CDR2 SMNVEV (reference sequence). Losses at the gene ends were 5 bases for V and 4 bases for J; bases not matched to a gene: 13.

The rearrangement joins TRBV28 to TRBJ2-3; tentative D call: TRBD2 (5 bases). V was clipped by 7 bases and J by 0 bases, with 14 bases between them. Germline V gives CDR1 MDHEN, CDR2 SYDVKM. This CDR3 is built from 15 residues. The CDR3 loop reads CASTESGLSTDTQYF. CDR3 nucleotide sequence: TGTGCCAGCACAGAGTCAGGACTGAGCACAGATACGCAGTATTTT.

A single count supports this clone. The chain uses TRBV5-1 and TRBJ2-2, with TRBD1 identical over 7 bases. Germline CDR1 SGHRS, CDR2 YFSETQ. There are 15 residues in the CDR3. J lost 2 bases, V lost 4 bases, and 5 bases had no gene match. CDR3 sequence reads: CASSEGTANTGELFF. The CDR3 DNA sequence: TGCGCCAGCAGCGAAGGGACAGCTAACACCGGGGAGCTGTTTTTT. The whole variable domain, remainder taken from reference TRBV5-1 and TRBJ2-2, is KAGVTQTPRYLIKTRGQQVTLSCSPISGHRSVSWYQQTPGQGLQFLFEYFSETQRNKGNFPGRFSGRQFSNSRSEMNVSTLELGDSALYLCASSEGTANTGELFFGEGSRLTVL.

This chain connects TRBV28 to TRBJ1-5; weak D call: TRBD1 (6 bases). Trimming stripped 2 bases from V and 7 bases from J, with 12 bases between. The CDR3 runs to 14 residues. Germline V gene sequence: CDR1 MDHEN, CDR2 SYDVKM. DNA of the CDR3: TGTGCCAGCAGTTTACTCAGGGGAGAACAGCCCCAGCATTTT. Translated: CASSLLRGEQPQHF.

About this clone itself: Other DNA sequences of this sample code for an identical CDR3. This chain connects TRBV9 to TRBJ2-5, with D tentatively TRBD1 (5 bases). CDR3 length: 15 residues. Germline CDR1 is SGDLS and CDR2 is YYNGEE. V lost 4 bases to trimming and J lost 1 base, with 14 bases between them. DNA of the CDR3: TGTGCCAGCAGCCCTGGGCAGGGCATCCAAGAGACCCAGTACTTC. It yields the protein CASSPGQGIQETQYF.

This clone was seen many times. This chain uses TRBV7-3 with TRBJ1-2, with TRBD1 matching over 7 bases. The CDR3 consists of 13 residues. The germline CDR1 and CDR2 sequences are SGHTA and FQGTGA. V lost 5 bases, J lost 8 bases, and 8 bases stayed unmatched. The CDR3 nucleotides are TGTGCCAGCAGCCCCAATCCAGGGGGAGGCTACACCTTC. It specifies CASSPNPGGGYTF.

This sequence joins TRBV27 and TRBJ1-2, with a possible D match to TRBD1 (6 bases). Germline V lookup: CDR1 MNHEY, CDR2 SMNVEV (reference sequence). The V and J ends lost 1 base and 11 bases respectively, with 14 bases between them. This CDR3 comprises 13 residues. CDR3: CASSLFSQGRYTF. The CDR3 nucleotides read TGTGCCAGCAGTTTATTTAGCCAGGGGCGGTACACCTTC.

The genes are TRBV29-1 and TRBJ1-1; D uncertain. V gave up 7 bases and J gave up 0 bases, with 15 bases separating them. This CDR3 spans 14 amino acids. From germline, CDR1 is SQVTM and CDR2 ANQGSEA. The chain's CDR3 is CSGAGRAMNTEAFF. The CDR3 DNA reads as TGCAGCGGGGCGGGGAGGGCCATGAACACTGAAGCTTTCTTT.

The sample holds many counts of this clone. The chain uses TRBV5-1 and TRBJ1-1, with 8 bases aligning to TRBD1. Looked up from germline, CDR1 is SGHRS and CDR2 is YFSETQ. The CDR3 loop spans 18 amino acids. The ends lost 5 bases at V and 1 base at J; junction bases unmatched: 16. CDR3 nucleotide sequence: TGCGCCAGCAGGTACAGGGGGTTAGACGCCTCAGGGAACACTGAAGCTTTCTTT. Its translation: CASRYRGLDASGNTEAFF.

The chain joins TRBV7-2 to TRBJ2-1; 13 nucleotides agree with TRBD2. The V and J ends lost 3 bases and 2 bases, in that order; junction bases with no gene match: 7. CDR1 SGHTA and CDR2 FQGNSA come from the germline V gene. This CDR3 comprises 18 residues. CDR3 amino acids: CASSFRLAGGAAYNEQFF. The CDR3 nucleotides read TGTGCCAGCAGCTTCCGACTAGCGGGGGGAGCGGCCTACAATGAGCAGTTCTTC.

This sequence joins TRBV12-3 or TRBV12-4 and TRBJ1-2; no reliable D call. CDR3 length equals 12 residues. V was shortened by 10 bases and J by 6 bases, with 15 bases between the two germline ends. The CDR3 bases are TGTGCCACCACCCCGGGTTATAATGGCTACACCTTC. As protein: CATTPGYNGYTF.

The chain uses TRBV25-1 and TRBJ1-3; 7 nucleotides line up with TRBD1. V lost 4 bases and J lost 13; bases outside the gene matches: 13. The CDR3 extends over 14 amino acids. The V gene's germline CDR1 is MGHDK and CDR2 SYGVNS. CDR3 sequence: CASSARQGVSMIYF. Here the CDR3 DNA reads TGTGCCAGCAGTGCTAGACAGGGAGTGTCGATGATATATTTT.

This chain's CDR3 is CASSGRASGVEEQYF. Here the CDR3 DNA reads TGCGCCAGCAGCGGGAGGGCTAGCGGGGTGGAAGAGCAGTACTTC. The chain employs TRBV5-1 and TRBJ2-7, with 9 bases that match TRBD2. The CDR3 totals 15 residues. Germline V lookup: CDR1 SGHRS, CDR2 YFSETQ. V shed 4 bases, J shed 7 bases, and the junction held 12 bases outside the gene matches.

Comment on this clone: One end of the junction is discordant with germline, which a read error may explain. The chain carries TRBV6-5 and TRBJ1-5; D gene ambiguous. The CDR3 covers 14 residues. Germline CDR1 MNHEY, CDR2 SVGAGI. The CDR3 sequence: CASSDSYSNQPQHF. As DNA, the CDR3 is TGTGCCAGCAGTGACTCTTATAGCAATCAGCCCCAGCATTTT.

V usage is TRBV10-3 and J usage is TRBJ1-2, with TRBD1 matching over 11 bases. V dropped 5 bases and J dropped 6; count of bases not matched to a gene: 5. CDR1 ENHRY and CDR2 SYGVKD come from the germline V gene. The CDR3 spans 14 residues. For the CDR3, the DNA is TGTGCCATCAGTCCCGGACAGGGGGCGCATGGCTACACCTTC. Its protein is CAISPGQGAHGYTF.

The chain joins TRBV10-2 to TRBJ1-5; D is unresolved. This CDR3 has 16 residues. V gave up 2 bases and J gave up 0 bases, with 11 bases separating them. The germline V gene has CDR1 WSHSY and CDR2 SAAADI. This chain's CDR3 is CASSEPGMYSNQPQHF. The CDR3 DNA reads TGCGCCAGCAGTGAGCCCGGGATGTATAGCAATCAGCCCCAGCATTTT.

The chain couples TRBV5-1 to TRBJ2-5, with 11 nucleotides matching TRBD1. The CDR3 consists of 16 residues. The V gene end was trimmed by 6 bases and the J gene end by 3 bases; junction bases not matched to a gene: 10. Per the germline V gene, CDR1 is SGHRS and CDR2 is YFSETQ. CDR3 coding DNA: TGCGCCAGCAACCCGCCTCCGGGACAGGGGGAAGAGACCCAGTACTTC. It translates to CASNPPPGQGEETQYF.

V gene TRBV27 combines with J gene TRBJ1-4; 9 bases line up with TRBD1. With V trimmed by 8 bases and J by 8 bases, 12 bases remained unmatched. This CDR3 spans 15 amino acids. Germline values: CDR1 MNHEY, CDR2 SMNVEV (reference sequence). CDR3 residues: CASSNGGTGNEKLFF. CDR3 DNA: TGTGCCAGCTCAAATGGCGGGACAGGGAACGAAAAACTGTTTTTT.

DNA for the CDR3: TGTGCCAGCAGCCTCCTTTTAAGGGTGACAGGAGAGACCCAGTACTTC. The encoded protein is CASSLLLRVTGETQYF. This sequence joins TRBV11-2 and TRBJ2-5; D perhaps matches TRBD1 (6 bases). Trimming took 5 bases from V and 4 from J, leaving 20 bases between them. Germline V gene sequence: CDR1 SGHAT, CDR2 FQNNGV. This CDR3 has 16 amino acids.

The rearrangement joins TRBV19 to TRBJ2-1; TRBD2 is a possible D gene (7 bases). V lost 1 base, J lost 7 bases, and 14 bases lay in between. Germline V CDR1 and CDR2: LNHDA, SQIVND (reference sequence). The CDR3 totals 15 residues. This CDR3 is CASSIGGGASNEQFF. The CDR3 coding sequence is TGTGCCAGTAGTATAGGTGGGGGGGCCTCTAATGAGCAGTTCTTC.

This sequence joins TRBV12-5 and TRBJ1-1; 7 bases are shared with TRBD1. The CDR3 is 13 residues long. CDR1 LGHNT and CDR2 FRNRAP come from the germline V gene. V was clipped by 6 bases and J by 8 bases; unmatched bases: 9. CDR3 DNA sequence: TGTGCTAGTGGGGCGGGGACAGCCATGGAAGCTTTCTTT. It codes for CASGAGTAMEAFF.

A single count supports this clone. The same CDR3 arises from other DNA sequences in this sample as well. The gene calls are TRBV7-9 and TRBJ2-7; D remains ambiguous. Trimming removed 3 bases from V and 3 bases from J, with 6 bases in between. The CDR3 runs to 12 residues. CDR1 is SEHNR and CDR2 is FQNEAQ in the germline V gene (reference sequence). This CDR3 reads CASSFSSYEQYF. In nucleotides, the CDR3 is TGTGCCAGCAGCTTCTCCAGCTACGAGCAGTACTTC. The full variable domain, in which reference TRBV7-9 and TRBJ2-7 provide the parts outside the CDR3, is DTGVSQNPRHKITKRGQNVTFRCDPISEHNRLYWYRQTLGQGPEFLTYFQNEAQLEKSRLLSDRFSAERPKGSFSTLEIQRTEQGDSAMYLCASSFSSYEQYFGPGTRLTVT.

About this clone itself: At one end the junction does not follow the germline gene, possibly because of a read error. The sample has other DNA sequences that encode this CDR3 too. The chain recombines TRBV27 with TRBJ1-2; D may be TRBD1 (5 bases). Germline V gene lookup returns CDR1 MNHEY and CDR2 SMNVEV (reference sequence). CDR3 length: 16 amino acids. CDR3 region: CASSSNLRQINYGYTF. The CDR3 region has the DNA TGTGCTAGCAGTTCAAACCTTCGACAGATTAACTATGGCTACACCTTC.

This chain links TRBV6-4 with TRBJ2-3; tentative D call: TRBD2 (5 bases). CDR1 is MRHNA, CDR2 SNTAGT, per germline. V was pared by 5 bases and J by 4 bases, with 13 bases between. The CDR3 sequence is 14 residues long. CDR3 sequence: CASSRESSSDTQYF. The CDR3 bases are TGTGCCAGCAGTAGGGAGAGTTCTTCAGATACGCAGTATTTT.

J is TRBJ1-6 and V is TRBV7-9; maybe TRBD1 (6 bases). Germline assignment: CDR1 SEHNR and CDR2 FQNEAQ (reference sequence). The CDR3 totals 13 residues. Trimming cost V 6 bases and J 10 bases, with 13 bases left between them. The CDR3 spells CASSPPRGSPLHF. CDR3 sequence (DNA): TGTGCCAGCAGTCCACCCAGGGGCTCACCCCTCCACTTT.

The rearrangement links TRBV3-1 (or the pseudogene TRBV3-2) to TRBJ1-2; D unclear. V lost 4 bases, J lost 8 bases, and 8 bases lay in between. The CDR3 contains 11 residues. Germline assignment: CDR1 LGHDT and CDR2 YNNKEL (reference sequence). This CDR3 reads CASSRGAGYTF. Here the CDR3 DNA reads TGTGCCAGCAGCCGGGGAGCCGGCTACACCTTC.

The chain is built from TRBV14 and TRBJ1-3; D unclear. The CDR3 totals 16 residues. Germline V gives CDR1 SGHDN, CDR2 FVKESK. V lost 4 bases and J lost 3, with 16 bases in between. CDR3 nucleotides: TGTGCCAGCAGCCGGCGGGCGGGATCGGGTGGAAACACCATATATTTT. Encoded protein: CASSRRAGSGGNTIYF.